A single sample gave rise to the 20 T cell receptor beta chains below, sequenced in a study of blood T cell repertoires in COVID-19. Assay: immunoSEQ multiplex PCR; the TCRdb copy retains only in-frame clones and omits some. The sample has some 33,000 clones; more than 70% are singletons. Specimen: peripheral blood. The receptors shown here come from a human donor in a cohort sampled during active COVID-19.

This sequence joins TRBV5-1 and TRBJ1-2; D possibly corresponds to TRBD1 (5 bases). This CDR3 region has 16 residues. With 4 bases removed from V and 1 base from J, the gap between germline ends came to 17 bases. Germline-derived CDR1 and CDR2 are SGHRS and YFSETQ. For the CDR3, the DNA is TGCGCCAGCAGCCTCCCTGGGGCAGGGATTAACTATGGCTACACCTTC. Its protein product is CASSLPGAGINYGYTF.

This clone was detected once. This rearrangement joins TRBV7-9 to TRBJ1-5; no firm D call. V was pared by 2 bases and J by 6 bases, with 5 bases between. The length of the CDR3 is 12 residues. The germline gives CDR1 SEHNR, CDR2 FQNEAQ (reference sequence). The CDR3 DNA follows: TGTGCCAGCAGCTTATTGGCTCAGCCCCAGCATTTT. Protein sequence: CASSLLAQPQHF.

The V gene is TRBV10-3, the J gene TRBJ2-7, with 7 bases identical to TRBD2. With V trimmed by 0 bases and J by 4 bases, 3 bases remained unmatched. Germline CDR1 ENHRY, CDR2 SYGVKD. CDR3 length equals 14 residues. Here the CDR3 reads CAISESRGGYEQYF. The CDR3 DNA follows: TGTGCCATCAGTGAGTCCCGGGGAGGGTACGAGCAGTACTTC.

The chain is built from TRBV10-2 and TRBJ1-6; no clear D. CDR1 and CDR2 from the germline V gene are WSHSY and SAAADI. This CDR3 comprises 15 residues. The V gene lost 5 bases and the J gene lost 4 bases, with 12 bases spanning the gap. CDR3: CASSSVLEYNSPLHF. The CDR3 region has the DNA TGCGCCAGCAGTAGCGTCCTAGAATATAATTCACCCCTCCACTTT.

This CDR3 is CASGGLFNNEQFF. The CDR3 DNA is TGTGCCAGCGGGGGACTTTTTAACAATGAGCAGTTCTTC. The chain couples TRBV2 to TRBJ2-1; possible D gene TRBD2, 6 bases. V gave up 8 bases and J gave up 5 bases, with 13 bases separating them. Looked up from germline, CDR1 is SNHLY and CDR2 is FYNNEI. The CDR3 runs 13 residues.

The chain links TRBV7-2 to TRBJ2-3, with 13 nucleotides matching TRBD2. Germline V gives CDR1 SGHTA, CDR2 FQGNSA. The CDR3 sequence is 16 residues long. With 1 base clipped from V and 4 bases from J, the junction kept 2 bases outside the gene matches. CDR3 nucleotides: TGTGCCAGCAGCTTAGGACTAGCGGGAGGTCCAGATACGCAGTATTTT. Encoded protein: CASSLGLAGGPDTQYF.

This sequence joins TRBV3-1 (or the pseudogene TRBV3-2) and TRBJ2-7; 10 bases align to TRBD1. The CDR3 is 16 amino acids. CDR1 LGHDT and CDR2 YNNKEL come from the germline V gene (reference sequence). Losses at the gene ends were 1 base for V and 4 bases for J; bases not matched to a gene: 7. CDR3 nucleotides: TGTGCCAGCAGCCAAGGCCGGGACAGGGGAGGGTACGAGCAGTACTTC. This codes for CASSQGRDRGGYEQYF.

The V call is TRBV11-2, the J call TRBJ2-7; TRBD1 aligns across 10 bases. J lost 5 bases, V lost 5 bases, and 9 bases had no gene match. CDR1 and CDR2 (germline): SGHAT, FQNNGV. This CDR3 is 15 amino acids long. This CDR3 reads CASSPTTGGRDEQYF. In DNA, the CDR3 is TGTGCCAGCAGCCCGACGACAGGGGGCAGGGACGAGCAGTACTTC.

The DNA of the CDR3 is TGCGCCAGCAGCAGACTTCGTACGGGCACAGATACGCAGTATTTT. Translation gives CASSRLRTGTDTQYF. V gene TRBV10-1 combines with J gene TRBJ2-3, with D unclear. V gave up 6 bases and J gave up 1 base, with 14 bases separating them. Germline V gene data show CDR1 as WNHNN and CDR2 as SYGVQD (reference sequence). The CDR3 runs to 15 residues.

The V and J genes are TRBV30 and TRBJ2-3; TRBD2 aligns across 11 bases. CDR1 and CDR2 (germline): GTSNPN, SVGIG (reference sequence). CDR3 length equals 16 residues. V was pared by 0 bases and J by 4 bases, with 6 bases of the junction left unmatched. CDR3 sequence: CAWSVTSGGVADTQYF. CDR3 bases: TGTGCCTGGAGTGTAACTAGCGGGGGCGTCGCAGATACGCAGTATTTT.

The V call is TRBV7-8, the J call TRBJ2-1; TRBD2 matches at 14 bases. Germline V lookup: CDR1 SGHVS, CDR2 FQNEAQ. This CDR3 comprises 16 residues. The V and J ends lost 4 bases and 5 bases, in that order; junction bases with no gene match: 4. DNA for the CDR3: TGTGCCAGCAGCTACCCGACTAGCGGGGGGGACAATGAGCAGTTCTTC. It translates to CASSYPTSGGDNEQFF.

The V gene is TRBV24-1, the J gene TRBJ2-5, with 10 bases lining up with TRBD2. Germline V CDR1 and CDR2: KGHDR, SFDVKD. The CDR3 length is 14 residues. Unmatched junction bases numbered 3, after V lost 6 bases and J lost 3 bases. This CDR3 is CATSSLAGEETQYF. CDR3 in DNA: TGTGCCACCAGTTCCCTAGCGGGAGAAGAGACCCAGTACTTC.

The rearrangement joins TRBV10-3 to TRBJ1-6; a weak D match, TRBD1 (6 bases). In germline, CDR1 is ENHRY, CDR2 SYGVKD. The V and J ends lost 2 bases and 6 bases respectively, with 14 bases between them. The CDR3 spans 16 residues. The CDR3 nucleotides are TGTGCCATCAGTGAGGAGAGGTACAGGGTTAATTCACCCCTCCACTTT. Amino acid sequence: CAISEERYRVNSPLHF.

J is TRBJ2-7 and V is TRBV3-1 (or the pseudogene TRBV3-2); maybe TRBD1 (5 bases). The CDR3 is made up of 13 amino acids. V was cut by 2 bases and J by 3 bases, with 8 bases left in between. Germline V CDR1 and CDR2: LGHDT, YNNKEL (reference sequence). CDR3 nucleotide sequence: TGTGCCAGCAGCCAACAAGGACACTACGAGCAGTACTTC. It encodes CASSQQGHYEQYF.

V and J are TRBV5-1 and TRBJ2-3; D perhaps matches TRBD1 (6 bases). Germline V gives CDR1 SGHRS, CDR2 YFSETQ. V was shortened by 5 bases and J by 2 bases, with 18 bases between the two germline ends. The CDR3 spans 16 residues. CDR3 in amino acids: CASRTQTGSHTDTQYF. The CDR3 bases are TGCGCCAGCAGGACCCAAACAGGGTCCCACACAGATACGCAGTATTTT.

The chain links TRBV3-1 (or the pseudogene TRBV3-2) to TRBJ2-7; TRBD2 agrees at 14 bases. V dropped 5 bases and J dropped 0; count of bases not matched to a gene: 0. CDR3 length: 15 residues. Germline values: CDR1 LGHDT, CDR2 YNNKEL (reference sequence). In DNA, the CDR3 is TGTGCCAGCAGCGGGACTAGCGGGAGCTCCTACGAGCAGTACTTC. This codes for CASSGTSGSSYEQYF.

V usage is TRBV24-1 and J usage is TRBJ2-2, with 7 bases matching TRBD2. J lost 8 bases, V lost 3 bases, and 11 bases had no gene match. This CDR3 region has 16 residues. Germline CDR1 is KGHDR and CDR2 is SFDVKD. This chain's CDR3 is CATSDQASGRTGELFF. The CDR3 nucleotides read TGTGCCACCAGTGATCAGGCTAGCGGCCGAACGGGGGAGCTGTTTTTT.

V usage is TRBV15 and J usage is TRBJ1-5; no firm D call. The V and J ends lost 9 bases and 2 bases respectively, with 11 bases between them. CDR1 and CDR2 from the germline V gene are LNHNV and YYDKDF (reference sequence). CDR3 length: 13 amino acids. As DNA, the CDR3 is TGTGCCACTTCCCCCTACGGCAATCAGCCCCAGCATTTT. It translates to CATSPYGNQPQHF.

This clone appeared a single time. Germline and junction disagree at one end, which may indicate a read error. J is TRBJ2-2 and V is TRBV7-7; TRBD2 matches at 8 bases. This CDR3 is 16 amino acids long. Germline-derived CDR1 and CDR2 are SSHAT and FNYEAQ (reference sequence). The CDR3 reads CASSWSVAGSHGELFF. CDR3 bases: TGTGCTAGCAGCTGGTCGGTAGCGGGATCACACGGGGAGCTGTTTTTT. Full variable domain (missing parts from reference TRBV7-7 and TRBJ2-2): GAGVSQSPRYKVTKRGQDVTLRCDPISSHATLYWYQQALGQGPEFLTYFNYEAQPDKSGLPSDRFSAERPEGSISTLTIQRTEQRDSAMYRCASSWSVAGSHGELFFGEGSRLTVL.

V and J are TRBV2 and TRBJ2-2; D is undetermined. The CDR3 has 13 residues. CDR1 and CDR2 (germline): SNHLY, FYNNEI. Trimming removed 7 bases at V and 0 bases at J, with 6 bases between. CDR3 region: CASTSANTGELFF. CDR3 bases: TGTGCCAGCACTAGTGCGAACACCGGGGAGCTGTTTTTT.